Following are 11 T cell receptor beta chains from one sample sequenced in a study of shared clonotypes between healthy human individuals. Using immunoSEQ multiplex PCR, the repertoire was profiled, and TCRdb retains in-frame clones only, with some absent. The sample consists of some 2,500,000 clones, around 92% of them appearing once. Sequences were obtained from naive CD4+ T cells from PBMCs. Subset defined: CD45RA+ positively selected. These receptors were obtained from a man between 18 and 35 years old in good health. Some clones in this sample may be carry-over from other donors' samples.

V and J are TRBV6-1 and TRBJ2-3; D may be TRBD1 or TRBD2 (5 bases each). Germline lookup yields CDR1 MNHNS and CDR2 SASEGT. The CDR3 loop spans 15 amino acids. Trimming left V 6 bases short and J 0 bases short, with 13 bases between. CDR3 sequence: CASRGRWGSTDTQYF. As DNA, the CDR3 is TGTGCCAGCAGGGGACGCTGGGGGAGCACAGATACGCAGTATTTT.

The chain combines TRBV5-1 with TRBJ2-2; 8 bases match TRBD1. This CDR3 spans 13 amino acids. V dropped 4 bases and J dropped 4; count of bases not matched to a gene: 0. Germline CDR1 reads SGHRS; CDR2 reads YFSETQ. CDR3 loop: CASSTGGTGELFF. In DNA form, the CDR3 reads TGCGCCAGCAGCACAGGGGGCACCGGGGAGCTGTTTTTT.

This chain joins TRBV10-3 and TRBJ2-1; 7 positions agree with TRBD2. CDR1 and CDR2 (germline): ENHRY, SYGVKD. V lost 3 bases, J lost 6 bases, and 5 bases stayed unmatched. The CDR3 runs to 14 residues. CDR3 sequence (DNA): TGTGCCATCAGTGACGGCGGGAGTGTCAATGAGCAGTTCTTC. Residues: CAISDGGSVNEQFF.

The J gene is TRBJ1-2, the V gene TRBV27; 11 bases are a match to TRBD1. J gave up 4 bases and V 6 bases, and 4 bases lay outside the gene matches. The germline gives CDR1 MNHEY, CDR2 SMNVEV (reference sequence). This CDR3 is built from 14 residues. CDR3 protein: CASRGTGGIYGYTF. DNA for the CDR3: TGTGCCAGCAGGGGGACAGGGGGTATCTATGGCTACACCTTC.

V and J are TRBV18 and TRBJ1-2; maybe TRBD1 (6 bases). This CDR3 spans 13 amino acids. V lost 8 bases and J 4 bases, leaving 14 bases between the germline ends. Germline-derived CDR1 and CDR2 are KGHSH and LQKENI. The DNA for the CDR3 is TGTGCCAGCCGTCAGGGAGGGGGCTATGGCTACACCTTC. Encoded protein: CASRQGGGYGYTF.

The chain carries TRBV5-5 and TRBJ1-3; D remains ambiguous. This CDR3 has 16 residues. Trimming removed 2 bases from V and 2 bases from J, with 14 bases in between. Germline-derived CDR1 and CDR2 are SGHKS and YYEKEE (reference sequence). CDR3 sequence (DNA): TGTGCCAGCAGCTTCGAAGAGGGTCGACCTGGAAACACCATATATTTT. Translated, it gives CASSFEEGRPGNTIYF.

V usage is TRBV28 and J usage is TRBJ2-1; possible D gene TRBD1, 5 bases. The germline V and J ends were trimmed by 6 bases and 0 bases, with 15 bases remaining between them. This CDR3 spans 16 amino acids. Germline lookup yields CDR1 MDHEN and CDR2 SYDVKM. The CDR3 DNA sequence: TGTGCCAGCAGCCCCGCAGGGATCGGCTCCTACAATGAGCAGTTCTTC. Its protein is CASSPAGIGSYNEQFF.

This clone has only one observation. The chain joins TRBV9 to TRBJ1-1, with D hard to call. The CDR3 sequence is 13 residues long. The germline gives CDR1 SGDLS, CDR2 YYNGEE. V lost 1 base, J lost 6 bases, and 10 bases lay in between. CDR3 residues: CASSVSPVAEAFF. Here the CDR3 DNA reads TGTGCCAGCAGCGTATCCCCCGTCGCTGAAGCTTTCTTT.

The CDR3 loop is CASSAESGPVGYTF. CDR3 coding DNA: TGTGCCAGCAGCGCCGAAAGCGGACCCGTTGGCTACACCTTC. The chain links TRBV9 to TRBJ1-2; D unresolved. The CDR3 extends over 14 amino acids. The germline gives CDR1 SGDLS, CDR2 YYNGEE. V was shortened by 3 bases and J by 7 bases, with 16 bases between the two germline ends. Together with reference TRBV9 and TRBJ1-2, the CDR3 gives the full variable domain: DSGVTQTPKHLITATGQRVTLRCSPRSGDLSVYWYQQSLDQGLQFLIQYYNGEERAKGNILERFSAQQFPDLHSELNLSSLELGDSALYFCASSAESGPVGYTFGSGTRLTVV.

The chain joins TRBV29-1 to TRBJ2-7; 7 bases are shared with TRBD1. Germline CDR1 SQVTM, CDR2 ANQGSEA. Trimming cost V 0 bases and J 0 bases; bases outside gene matches: 11. CDR3 length: 17 amino acids. DNA of the CDR3: TGCAGCGTTGAAGATCCTACCGCCAGGGGGATCTCCTACGAGCAGTACTTC. Its translation is CSVEDPTARGISYEQYF.

The chain recombines TRBV18 with TRBJ2-5; no clear D gene. The J call is in doubt because the DNA end fits TRBJ2-7 better. The germline V gene encodes CDR1 KGHSH and CDR2 LQKENI. The CDR3 sequence is 12 residues long. The CDR3 loop is CASSPSPHEQYF. The CDR3 nucleotides are TGTGCCAGCTCACCATCCCCCCACGAGCAGTACTTC.